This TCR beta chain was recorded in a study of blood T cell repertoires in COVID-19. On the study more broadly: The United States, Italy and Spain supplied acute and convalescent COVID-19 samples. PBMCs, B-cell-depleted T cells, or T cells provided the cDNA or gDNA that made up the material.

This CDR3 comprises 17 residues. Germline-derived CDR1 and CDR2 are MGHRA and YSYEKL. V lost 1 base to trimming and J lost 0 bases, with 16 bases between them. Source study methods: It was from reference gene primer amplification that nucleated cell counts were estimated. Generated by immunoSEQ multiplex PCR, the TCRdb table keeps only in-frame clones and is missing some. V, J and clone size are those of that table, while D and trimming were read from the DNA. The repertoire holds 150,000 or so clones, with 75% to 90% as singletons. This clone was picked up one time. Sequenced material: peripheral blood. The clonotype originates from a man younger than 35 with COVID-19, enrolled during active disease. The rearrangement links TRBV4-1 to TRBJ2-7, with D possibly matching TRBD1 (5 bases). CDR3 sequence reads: CASSQVVQGRSSYEQYF. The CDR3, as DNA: TGCGCCAGCAGCCAAGTTGTTCAGGGAAGAAGCTCCTACGAGCAGTACTTC.